This T cell receptor beta chain was identified during a study of post-analysis software for immune sequencing data. Study at large: Included among the disease courses, which were recorded for the cohort, were relapsing-remitting, secondary progressive and progressive-relapsing multiple sclerosis. The study's findings and limits: When compared against controls, multiple sclerosis patients showed significantly lower normalized Chao1 diversity.

The TCR beta cDNA libraries contained unique molecular identifiers. The T cell input of roughly 0.9 to 11 million gave about half a million cDNA molecules. TCRdb fed the PCR reads into MiXCR, producing one record per CDR3 protein. The repertoire consists of more than 450,000 distinct CDR3 sequences, with roughly 34% occurring once and the leading ten covering 6%. Worth noting for this clonotype: Its specificity is not known.

What was sequenced was blood. This TCR was sampled from a girl aged 2 to 17 with multiple sclerosis.

The CDR3 DNA follows: TGCAGCGCTGGGACCTCACCCACCGGGGAGCTGTTTTTT. Translated: CSAGTSPTGELFF. This rearrangement joins TRBV29-1 to TRBJ2-2; D is tentatively TRBD1 or TRBD2 (5 bases each). The V end was cut by 7 bases, the J end by 4 bases, with 13 bases between. The germline CDR1 and CDR2 sequences are SQVTM and ANQGSEA. The CDR3 spans 13 residues.